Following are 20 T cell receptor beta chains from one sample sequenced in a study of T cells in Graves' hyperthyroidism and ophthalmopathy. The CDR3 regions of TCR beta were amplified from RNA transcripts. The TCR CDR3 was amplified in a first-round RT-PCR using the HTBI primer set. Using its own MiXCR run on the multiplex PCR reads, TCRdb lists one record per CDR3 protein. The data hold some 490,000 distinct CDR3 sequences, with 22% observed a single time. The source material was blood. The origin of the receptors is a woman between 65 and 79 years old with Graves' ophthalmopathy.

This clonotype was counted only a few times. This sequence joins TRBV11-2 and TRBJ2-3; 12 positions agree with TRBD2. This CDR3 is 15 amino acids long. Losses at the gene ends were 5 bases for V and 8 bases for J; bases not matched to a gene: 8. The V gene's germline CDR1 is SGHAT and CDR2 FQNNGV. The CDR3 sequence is CASSTQAGLAGTQYF. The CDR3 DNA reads TGTGCCAGCAGCACACAAGCGGGACTAGCGGGTACGCAGTATTTT.

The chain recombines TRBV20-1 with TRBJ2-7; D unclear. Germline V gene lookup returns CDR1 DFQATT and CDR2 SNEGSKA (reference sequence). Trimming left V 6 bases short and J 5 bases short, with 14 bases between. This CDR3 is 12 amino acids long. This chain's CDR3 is CSAIRAPDEQYF. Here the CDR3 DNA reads TGCAGTGCAATCCGGGCGCCCGACGAGCAGTACTTC.

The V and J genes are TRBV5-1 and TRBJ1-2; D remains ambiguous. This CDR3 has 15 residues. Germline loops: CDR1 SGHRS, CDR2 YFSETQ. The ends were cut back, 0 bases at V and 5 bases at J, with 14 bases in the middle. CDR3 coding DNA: TGCGCCAGCAGCTTGGACGAAGGGAAGATTTATGGCTACACCTTC. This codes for CASSLDEGKIYGYTF.

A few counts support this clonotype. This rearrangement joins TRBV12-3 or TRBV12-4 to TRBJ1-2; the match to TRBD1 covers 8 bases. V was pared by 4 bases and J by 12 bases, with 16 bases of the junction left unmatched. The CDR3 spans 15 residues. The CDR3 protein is CASSSDTTGATANTF. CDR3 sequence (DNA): TGTGCCAGCAGTTCCGATACGACAGGGGCTACCGCTAACACCTTC.

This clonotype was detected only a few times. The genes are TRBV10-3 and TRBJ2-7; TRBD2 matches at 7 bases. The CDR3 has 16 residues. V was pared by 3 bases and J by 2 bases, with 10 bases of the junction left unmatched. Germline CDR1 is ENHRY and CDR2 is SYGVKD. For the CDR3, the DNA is TGTGCCATCAGTGACCCCGGGACTACCGCTACCTACGAGCAGTACTTC. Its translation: CAISDPGTTATYEQYF.

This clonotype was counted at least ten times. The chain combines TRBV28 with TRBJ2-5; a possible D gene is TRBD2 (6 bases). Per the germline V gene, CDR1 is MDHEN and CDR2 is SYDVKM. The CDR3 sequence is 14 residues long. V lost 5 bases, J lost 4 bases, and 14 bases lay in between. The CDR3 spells CASSRTGAPETQYF. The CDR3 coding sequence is TGTGCCAGCAGTCGTACGGGAGCCCCAGAGACCCAGTACTTC.

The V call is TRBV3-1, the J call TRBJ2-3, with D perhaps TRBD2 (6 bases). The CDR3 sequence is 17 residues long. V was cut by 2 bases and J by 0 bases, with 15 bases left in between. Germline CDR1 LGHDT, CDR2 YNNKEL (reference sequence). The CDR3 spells CASSQFIGGFSTDTQYF. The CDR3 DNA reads TGTGCCAGCAGCCAATTCATCGGGGGATTTAGCACAGATACGCAGTATTTT.

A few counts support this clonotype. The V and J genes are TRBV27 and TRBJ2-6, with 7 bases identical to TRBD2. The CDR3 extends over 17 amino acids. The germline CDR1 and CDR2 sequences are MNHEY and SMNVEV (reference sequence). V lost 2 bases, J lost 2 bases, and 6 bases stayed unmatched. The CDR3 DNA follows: TGTGCCAGCAGTTTAGGCGGGGGAAACCCTGGGGCCAACGTCCTGACTTTC. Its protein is CASSLGGGNPGANVLTF.

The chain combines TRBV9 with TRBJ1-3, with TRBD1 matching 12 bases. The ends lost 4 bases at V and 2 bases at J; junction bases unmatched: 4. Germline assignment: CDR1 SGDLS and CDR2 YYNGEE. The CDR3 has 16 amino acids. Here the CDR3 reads CASSLWDRGPGNTIYF. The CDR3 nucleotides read TGTGCCAGCAGCCTGTGGGACAGGGGGCCTGGAAACACCATATATTTT.

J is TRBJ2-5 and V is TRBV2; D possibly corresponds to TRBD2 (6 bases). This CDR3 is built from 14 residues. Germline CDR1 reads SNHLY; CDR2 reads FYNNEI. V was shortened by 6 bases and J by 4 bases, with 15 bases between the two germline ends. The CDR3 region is CASSYVLGGETQYF. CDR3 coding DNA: TGTGCCAGCAGCTATGTATTGGGGGGAGAGACCCAGTACTTC.

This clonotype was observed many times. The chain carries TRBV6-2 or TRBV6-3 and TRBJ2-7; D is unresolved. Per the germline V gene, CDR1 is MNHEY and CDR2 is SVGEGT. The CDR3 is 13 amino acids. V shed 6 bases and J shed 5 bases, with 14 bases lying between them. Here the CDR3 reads CASSRGPRHEQYF. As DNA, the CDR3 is TGTGCCAGCAGCCGCGGACCCCGCCACGAGCAGTACTTC.

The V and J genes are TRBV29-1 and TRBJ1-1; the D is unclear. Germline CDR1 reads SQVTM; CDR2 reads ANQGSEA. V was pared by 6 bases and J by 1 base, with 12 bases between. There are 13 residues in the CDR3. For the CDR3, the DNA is TGCAGCGTCCTGGGGTCGTCGAACACTGAAGCTTTCTTT. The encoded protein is CSVLGSSNTEAFF.

CDR3 sequence: CASSRVGGNTEAFF. The CDR3 DNA is TGTGCCAGCAGTAGGGTGGGGGGGAACACTGAAGCTTTCTTT. The chain recombines TRBV12-3 or TRBV12-4 with TRBJ1-1; D perhaps matches TRBD1 (5 bases). The V gene lost 5 bases and the J gene lost 1 base, with 11 bases spanning the gap. CDR3 length equals 14 residues.

In DNA, the CDR3 is TGTGCCAGCAGTTTAGGTCGCAGGGGTTCCACTAATGAAAAACTGTTTTTT. Translated: CASSLGRRGSTNEKLFF. The rearrangement joins TRBV27 to TRBJ1-4; tentative D call: TRBD1 (6 bases). The V gene's germline CDR1 is MNHEY and CDR2 SMNVEV (reference sequence). CDR3 length equals 17 residues. V dropped 2 bases and J dropped 2 bases, with 15 bases sitting between them.

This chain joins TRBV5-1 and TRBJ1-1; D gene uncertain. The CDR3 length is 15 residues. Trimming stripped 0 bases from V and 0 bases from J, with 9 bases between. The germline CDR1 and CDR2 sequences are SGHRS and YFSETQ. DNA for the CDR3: TGCGCCAGCAGCTTGGAGATAGATATGAACACTGAAGCTTTCTTT. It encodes CASSLEIDMNTEAFF.

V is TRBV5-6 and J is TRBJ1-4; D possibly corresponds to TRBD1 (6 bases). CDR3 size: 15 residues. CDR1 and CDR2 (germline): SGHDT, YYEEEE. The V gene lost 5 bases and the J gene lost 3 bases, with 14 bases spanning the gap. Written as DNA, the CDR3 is TGTGCCAGCAGTCATTCCGGGACACCTAATGAAAAACTGTTTTTT. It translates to CASSHSGTPNEKLFF. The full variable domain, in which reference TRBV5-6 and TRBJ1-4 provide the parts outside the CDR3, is DAGVTQSPTHLIKTRGQQVTLRCSPKSGHDTVSWYQQALGQGPQFIFQYYEEEERQRGNFPDRFSGHQFPNYSSELNVNALLLGDSALYLCASSHSGTPNEKLFFGSGTQLSVL.

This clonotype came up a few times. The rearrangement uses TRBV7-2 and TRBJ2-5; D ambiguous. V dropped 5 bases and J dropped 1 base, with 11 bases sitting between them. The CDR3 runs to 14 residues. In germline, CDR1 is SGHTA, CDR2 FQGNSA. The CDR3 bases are TGTGCCAGCAGCACCCTCGTAACCCAAGAGACCCAGTACTTC. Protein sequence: CASSTLVTQETQYF.

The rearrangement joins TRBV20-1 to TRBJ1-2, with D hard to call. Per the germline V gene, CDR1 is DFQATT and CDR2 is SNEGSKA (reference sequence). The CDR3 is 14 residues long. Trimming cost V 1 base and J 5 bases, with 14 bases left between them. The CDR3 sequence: CSARAETEVYGYTF. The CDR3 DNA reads TGCAGTGCTAGAGCGGAGACGGAAGTTTATGGCTACACCTTC.

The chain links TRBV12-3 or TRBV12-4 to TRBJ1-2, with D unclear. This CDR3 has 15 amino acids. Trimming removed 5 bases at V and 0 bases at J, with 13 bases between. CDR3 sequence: CASSPRRATNYGYTF. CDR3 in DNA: TGTGCCAGCAGTCCGCGTAGGGCCACTAACTATGGCTACACCTTC.

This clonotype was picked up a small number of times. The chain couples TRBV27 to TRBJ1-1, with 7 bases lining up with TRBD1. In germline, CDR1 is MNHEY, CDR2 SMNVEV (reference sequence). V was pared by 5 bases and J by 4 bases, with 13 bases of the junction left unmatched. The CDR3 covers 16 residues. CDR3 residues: CASSHAPRQGSTEAFF. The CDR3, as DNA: TGTGCCAGCAGTCATGCCCCCCGACAGGGTAGCACTGAAGCTTTCTTT.